The 8 T cell receptor beta chains below come from one sample, sequenced in a study of T cells in tumors after PD-1 blockade. Some clones are missing from TCRdb's copy, which holds only in-frame ones; the method was immunoSEQ multiplex PCR. The sample lists about 33,000 clones; around 80% were seen once. The specimen was PBMCs, collected before anti-PD-1 treatment. The receptors originated from a human donor with basal cell carcinoma.

The chain joins TRBV6-5 to TRBJ2-7; a weak D match, TRBD2 (6 bases). There are 12 residues in the CDR3. The germline gives CDR1 MNHEY, CDR2 SVGAGI. Trimming left V 11 bases short and J 4 bases short, with 15 bases between. The CDR3: CAAGSRPYEQYF. For the CDR3, the DNA is TGTGCCGCGGGATCGAGGCCTTACGAGCAGTACTTC.

The rearrangement links TRBV6-8 to TRBJ2-7; no clear D gene. This CDR3 is built from 12 residues. V lost 6 bases and J lost 0, with 6 bases in between. The germline V gene encodes CDR1 MNHGY and CDR2 SAAAGT. The CDR3 loop reads CASRFGSYEQYF. In DNA, the CDR3 is TGTGCCAGCAGATTTGGCTCCTACGAGCAGTACTTC.

The V call is TRBV27, the J call TRBJ2-7, with D perhaps TRBD1 (6 bases). There are 11 residues in the CDR3. The V and J ends lost 7 bases and 6 bases respectively, with 10 bases between them. CDR1 and CDR2 from the germline V gene are MNHEY and SMNVEV (reference sequence). DNA of the CDR3: TGTGCCAGCAAACAGGGTGGCGAGCAGTACTTC. Translation: CASKQGGEQYF.

In its sample, this clone was seen a few times. V and J are TRBV7-9 and TRBJ2-1, with D perhaps being TRBD1 or TRBD2 (6 bases each). This CDR3 is built from 18 residues. Per the germline V gene, CDR1 is SEHNR and CDR2 is FQNEAQ (reference sequence). V was pared by 1 base and J by 10 bases, with 26 bases between. The CDR3 is CASSLEGVKGEARGEQFF. In DNA, the CDR3 is TGTGCCAGCAGCTTAGAGGGTGTGAAGGGGGAGGCGCGAGGCGAGCAGTTCTTC. The complete variable domain, with remaining parts taken from reference TRBV7-9 and TRBJ2-1, reads DTGVSQNPRHKITKRGQNVTFRCDPISEHNRLYWYRQTLGQGPEFLTYFQNEAQLEKSRLLSDRFSAERPKGSFSTLEIQRTEQGDSAMYLCASSLEGVKGEARGEQFFGPGTRLTVL.

V usage is TRBV7-9 and J usage is TRBJ2-7, with 8 bases that match TRBD1. This CDR3 comprises 15 residues. The germline V gene encodes CDR1 SEHNR and CDR2 FQNEAQ (reference sequence). V shed 5 bases and J 3 bases; nucleotides not matched to a gene: 9. CDR3 residues: CASSLRTGSGYEQYF. The CDR3 nucleotides are TGTGCCAGCAGCCTCAGGACAGGGAGCGGCTACGAGCAGTACTTC. The variable domain in full, completed from reference TRBV7-9 and TRBJ2-7, reads DTGVSQNPRHKITKRGQNVTFRCDPISEHNRLYWYRQTLGQGPEFLTYFQNEAQLEKSRLLSDRFSAERPKGSFSTLEIQRTEQGDSAMYLCASSLRTGSGYEQYFGPGTRLTVT.

This clone was seen a single time. The rearrangement uses TRBV10-3 and TRBJ1-1; no definite D call. Trimming removed 4 bases at V and 3 bases at J, with 6 bases between. This CDR3 has 12 residues. Germline V lookup: CDR1 ENHRY, CDR2 SYGVKD. CDR3 coding DNA: TGTGCCATCAGTGGGGCGGACACTGAAGCTTTCTTT. Its translation is CAISGADTEAFF.

The genes are TRBV11-3 and TRBJ2-5; 7 bases line up with TRBD1. The CDR3 has 15 residues. Trimming removed 1 base from V and 2 bases from J; junction bases left unmatched: 4. The V gene's germline CDR1 is SGHNT and CDR2 YENEEA. The DNA of the CDR3 is TGTGCCAGCAGCTTAGGGGCCAGGGGGCAAGAGACCCAGTACTTC. Translation: CASSLGARGQETQYF.

The chain is built from TRBV12-2 and TRBJ2-3; the table gives TRBD2 as D, unverified against the DNA. TRBV12-2 is noted as a pseudogene. The length of the CDR3 is 17 residues. CDR3 region: CASRLGGGLSSTDTQYF. The CDR3 nucleotides read TGTGCAAGTCGCTTAGGGGGCGGACTATCCAGCACAGATACGCAGTATTTT.